The rows below give T cell receptor beta chains drawn from one sample of a study of blood T cell repertoires in COVID-19. Repertoires were generated with immunoSEQ multiplex PCR, while TCRdb's copy carries only in-frame clones and drops some. The sample yields approximately 120,000 clones, over 70% seen once. The sample taken for sequencing was peripheral blood. All receptors come from a woman aged 45-60 years with acute or convalescent COVID-19. CDR3s include the opening cysteine and the closing phenylalanine or tryptophan. D genes are given only for firm matches. Clone sizes are given selectively: once, few, many, or a class where the clone is expanded.

CASSLAGGQLLIYEQYF,TGTGCCAGCAGTTTGGCGGGGGGACAGCTTCTGATCTACGAGCAGTACTTC,TRBJ2-7,-,TRBV27,-
CASSVRAGTSNYGYTF,TGTGCCAGCAGCGTACGAGCAGGAACATCCAACTATGGCTACACCTTC,TRBJ1-2,-,TRBV9,-
CASSAEVVSPLHF,TGTGCCAGCAGCGCCGAGGTGGTTTCACCCCTCCACTTT,TRBJ1-6,-,TRBV9,-
CASSARLAAYNEQFF,TGTGCCAGCAGCGCACGACTAGCGGCCTACAATGAGCAGTTCTTC,TRBJ2-1,TRBD2,TRBV9,-
CASSPRDSRSPQHF,TGTGCCAGCAGTCCCCGGGACAGTCGTAGTCCCCAGCATTTT,TRBJ1-5,TRBD1,TRBV27,-
CASSVETVSGYTF,TGCGCCAGCAGCGTGGAGACAGTAAGCGGCTACACCTTC,TRBJ1-2,-,TRBV5-1,-
CSAPGNTEAFF,TGCAGTGCCCCAGGGAACACTGAAGCTTTCTTT,TRBJ1-1,-,TRBV20-1,-
CASSPSGGTDTQYF,TGTGCCAGCTCACCGAGCGGGGGCACAGATACGCAGTATTTT,TRBJ2-3,TRBD2,TRBV18,-
CASSIDRGPDQPQHF,TGTGCCAGTAGTATCGACAGGGGGCCGGATCAGCCCCAGCATTTT,TRBJ1-5,TRBD1,TRBV19,-
CVSGLTGQGARKLFF,TGTGTTAGTGGTTTGACCGGACAGGGGGCCCGAAAACTGTTTTTT,TRBJ1-4,TRBD1,TRBV12-5,-
CASSSGGRNTEAFF,TGTGCCAGCAGCTCCGGCGGTCGGAACACTGAAGCTTTCTTT,TRBJ1-1,-,TRBV7-3,-
CASSYESGELFF,TGCGCCAGCAGTTATGAGTCCGGGGAGCTGTTTTTT,TRBJ2-2,-,TRBV5-1,-
CASSMTLSRGNEKLFF,TGTGCCAGTAGTATGACCCTCAGCAGGGGGAATGAAAAACTGTTTTTT,TRBJ1-4,TRBD1,TRBV19,-
CASRFQVNNEQFF,TGCGCCAGCAGATTTCAGGTGAACAATGAGCAGTTCTTC,TRBJ2-1,-,TRBV10-2,-
CASSEGQAEGQPQHF,TGTGCCAGCAGTGAAGGACAGGCCGAAGGGCAGCCCCAGCATTTT,TRBJ1-5,-,TRBV2,-
CASSLVAGGPVNEQFF,TGTGCCAGCAGCTTAGTAGCGGGGGGGCCGGTCAATGAGCAGTTCTTC,TRBJ2-1,TRBD2,TRBV7-7,-
CASRGSGTGTEAFF,TGTGCCAGCAGAGGTTCCGGGACAGGCACTGAAGCTTTCTTT,TRBJ1-1,TRBD1,TRBV9,-
CASAPAGRRNYGYTF,TGTGCCAGCGCGCCTGCGGGGCGGCGCAACTATGGCTACACCTTC,TRBJ1-2,-,TRBV27,-
CASSYPGHSTGELFF,TGTGCCAGCAGTTACCCGGGACATTCCACCGGGGAGCTGTTTTTT,TRBJ2-2,-,TRBV6-6,-
CASSTTGFHYGYTF,TGTGCCAGTAGCACGACAGGGTTTCACTATGGCTACACCTTC,TRBJ1-2,TRBD1,TRBV19,-
CASSFGQASGANVLTF,TGCGCCAGCAGCTTTGGACAGGCCTCTGGGGCCAACGTCCTGACTTTC,TRBJ2-6,TRBD1,TRBV5-1,-
CASSFGQGPQNEQFF,TGCGCCAGCAGCTTCGGGCAGGGGCCCCAGAATGAGCAGTTCTTC,TRBJ2-1,-,TRBV5-1,-
CASGHMHSNQPQHF,TGTGCCAGCGGACACATGCATAGCAATCAGCCCCAGCATTTT,TRBJ1-5,-,TRBV19,-
CASSGGSREQYF,TGTGCCAGCAGTGGAGGGAGTAGGGAGCAGTACTTC,TRBJ2-7,-,TRBV2,-
CASSVRGQEGYTF,TGTGCCAGCAGCGTTAGGGGGCAGGAAGGCTACACCTTC,TRBJ1-2,TRBD1,TRBV9,once
CASSFYLNEKLFF,TGCGCCAGCAGCTTCTACTTGAATGAAAAACTGTTTTTT,TRBJ1-4,-,TRBV5-1,-
CASSVGVGRRQGSGYTF,TGTGCCAGCAGCGTAGGGGTGGGCAGGCGCCAAGGGAGTGGCTACACCTTC,TRBJ1-2,-,TRBV9,-
CASSYRQNTEAFF,TGTGCCAGCAGCTACAGACAGAACACTGAAGCTTTCTTT,TRBJ1-1,-,TRBV13,-
CASSRGQGLIADTQYF,TGTGCCAGCTCACGGGGACAGGGCTTGATCGCAGATACGCAGTATTTT,TRBJ2-3,TRBD1,TRBV18,once
CASSFQGQGRYTF,TGTGCCAGTAGCTTCCAGGGACAGGGCCGCTACACCTTC,TRBJ1-2,TRBD1,TRBV19,-
CASSSQGNTEAFF,TGCGCCAGCAGCTCCCAGGGGAACACTGAAGCTTTCTTT,TRBJ1-1,-,TRBV5-1,-
CASSQVDRAYEQYF,TGCGCCAGCAGCCAAGTGGACAGAGCCTACGAGCAGTACTTC,TRBJ2-7,-,TRBV4-1,once
CASSLGTRQGPHSGNTIYF,TGTGCCAGCAGCTTAGGCACACGACAGGGGCCCCACTCTGGAAACACCATATATTTT,TRBJ1-3,TRBD1,TRBV28,-
CAWSGRWGPGSNTEAFF,TGTGCCTGGAGTGGGCGTTGGGGGCCCGGCTCGAACACTGAAGCTTTCTTT,TRBJ1-1,-,TRBV30,few
CASSSGGAGETQYF,TGCGCCAGCAGCTCCGGGGGGGCCGGGGAGACCCAGTACTTC,TRBJ2-5,TRBD2,TRBV5-1,-
CASSLGAVNTEAFF,TGCGCCAGCAGCTTGGGTGCAGTGAACACTGAAGCTTTCTTT,TRBJ1-1,-,TRBV5-1,-
CASSLTGYEQYF,TGCGCCAGCAGTTTAACAGGCTACGAGCAGTACTTC,TRBJ2-7,-,TRBV10-2,-
CASSNSRRGRGGNSPLHF,TGTGCCAGCAGTAATTCCCGGCGGGGTAGGGGTGGTAATTCACCCCTCCACTTT,TRBJ1-6,-,TRBV27,-
CASSLPNMGRYEQYF,TGTGCCAGCAGCCTCCCGAACATGGGCAGGTACGAGCAGTACTTC,TRBJ2-7,-,TRBV11-2,-
CASSLVGGFSTDTQYF,TGTGCCAGCAGCTTAGTTGGGGGCTTCAGCACAGATACGCAGTATTTT,TRBJ2-3,-,TRBV11-2,once
CASSLELSGTVRYGYTF,TGTGCCAGCAGCTTAGAACTCTCCGGGACAGTGAGATATGGCTACACCTTC,TRBJ1-2,TRBD1,TRBV11-2,-
CASSEVGQGGSPLHF,TGTGCCAGCAGTGAAGTTGGACAGGGAGGTTCACCCCTCCACTTT,TRBJ1-6,TRBD1,TRBV6-1,-
CASSVTTGLNSPLHF,TGTGCCAGCAGCGTTACGACAGGGCTGAATTCACCCCTCCACTTT,TRBJ1-6,TRBD1,TRBV7-2,-
CATSRANSNQPQHF,TGTGCCACCAGCAGAGCTAATAGCAATCAGCCCCAGCATTTT,TRBJ1-5,-,TRBV15,once
CASSETGVSLYGYTF,TGTGCCAGCAGCGAAACAGGGGTCTCCCTTTATGGCTACACCTTC,TRBJ1-2,TRBD1,TRBV2,-
CASSHAGPNYGYTF,TGTGCCAGCAGCCACGCAGGGCCTAACTATGGCTACACCTTC,TRBJ1-2,-,TRBV3-1/TRBV3-2,once
CASSFRDRDGYTF,TGTGCCAGCAGCTTCCGGGACAGGGATGGCTACACCTTC,TRBJ1-2,TRBD1,TRBV12-3/TRBV12-4,-
CASSERGGSTEAFF,TGTGCCAGCAGTGAAAGGGGGGGTAGCACTGAAGCTTTCTTT,TRBJ1-1,-,TRBV25-1,-